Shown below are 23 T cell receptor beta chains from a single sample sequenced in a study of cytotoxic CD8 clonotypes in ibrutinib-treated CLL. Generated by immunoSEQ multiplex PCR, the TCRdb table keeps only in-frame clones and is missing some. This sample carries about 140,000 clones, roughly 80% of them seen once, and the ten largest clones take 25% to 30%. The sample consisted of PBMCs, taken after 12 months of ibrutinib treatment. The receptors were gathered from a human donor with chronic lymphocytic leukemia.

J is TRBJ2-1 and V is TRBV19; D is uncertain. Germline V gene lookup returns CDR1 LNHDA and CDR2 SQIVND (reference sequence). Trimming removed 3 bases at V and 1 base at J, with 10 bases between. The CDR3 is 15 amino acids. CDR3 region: CASSIMGGSYNEQFF. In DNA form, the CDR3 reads TGTGCCAGTAGTATCATGGGCGGATCCTACAATGAGCAGTTCTTC.

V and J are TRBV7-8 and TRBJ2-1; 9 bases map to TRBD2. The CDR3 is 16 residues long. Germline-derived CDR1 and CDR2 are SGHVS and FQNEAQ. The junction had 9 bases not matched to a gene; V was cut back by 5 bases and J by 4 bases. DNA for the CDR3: TGTGCCAGCAGCGGCAGGCGGGAGGGAAGATACAATGAGCAGTTCTTC. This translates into CASSGRREGRYNEQFF.

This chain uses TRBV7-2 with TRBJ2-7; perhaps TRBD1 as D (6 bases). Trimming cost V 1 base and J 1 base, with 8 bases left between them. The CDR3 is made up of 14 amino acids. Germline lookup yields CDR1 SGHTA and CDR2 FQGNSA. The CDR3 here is CASSLGRGSYEQYF. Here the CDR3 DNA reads TGTGCCAGCAGCTTAGGTAGGGGGTCCTACGAGCAGTACTTC. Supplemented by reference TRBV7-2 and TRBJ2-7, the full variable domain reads GAGVSQSPSNKVTEKGKDVELRCDPISGHTALYWYRQSLGQGLEFLIYFQGNSAPDKSGLPSDRFSAERTGGSVSTLTIQRTQQEDSAVYLCASSLGRGSYEQYFGPGTRLTVT.

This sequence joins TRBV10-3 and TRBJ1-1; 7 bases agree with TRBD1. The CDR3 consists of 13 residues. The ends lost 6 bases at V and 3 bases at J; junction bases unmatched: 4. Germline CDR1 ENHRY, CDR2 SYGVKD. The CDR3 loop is CAISTTGDTEAFF. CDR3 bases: TGTGCCATCAGCACAACAGGGGACACTGAAGCTTTCTTT.

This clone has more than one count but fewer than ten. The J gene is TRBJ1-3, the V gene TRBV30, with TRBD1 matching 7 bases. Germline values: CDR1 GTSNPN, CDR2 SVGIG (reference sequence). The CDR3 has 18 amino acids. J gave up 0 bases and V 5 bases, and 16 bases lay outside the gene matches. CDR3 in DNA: TGTGCCTGGCAAAGAGGGGGCCTGAGGCTCTCCTCTGGAAACACCATATATTTT. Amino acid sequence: CAWQRGGLRLSSGNTIYF.

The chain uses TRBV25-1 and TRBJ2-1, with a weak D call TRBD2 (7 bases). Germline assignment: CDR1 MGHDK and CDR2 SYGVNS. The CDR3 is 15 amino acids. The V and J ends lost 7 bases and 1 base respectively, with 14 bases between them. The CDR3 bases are TGTGCCAGCACCGAGGGGGGGGCTTCCTACAATGAGCAGTTCTTC. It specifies CASTEGGASYNEQFF.

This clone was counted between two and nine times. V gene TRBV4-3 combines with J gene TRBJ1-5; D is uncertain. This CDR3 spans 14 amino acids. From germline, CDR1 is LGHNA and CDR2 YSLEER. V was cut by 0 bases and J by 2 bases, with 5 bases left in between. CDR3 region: CASSQENGNQPQHF. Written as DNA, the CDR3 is TGCGCCAGCAGCCAAGAGAACGGCAATCAGCCCCAGCATTTT.

The CDR3 is CASSKTPGSNQPQHF. The CDR3 DNA follows: TGCGCCAGCAGCAAAACCCCAGGGAGCAATCAGCCCCAGCATTTT. The chain has TRBV4-1 and TRBJ1-5; perhaps TRBD1 as D (5 bases). The CDR3 has 15 residues. Germline V gene sequence: CDR1 MGHRA, CDR2 YSYEKL. Trimming removed 5 bases from V and 1 base from J, with 12 bases in between.

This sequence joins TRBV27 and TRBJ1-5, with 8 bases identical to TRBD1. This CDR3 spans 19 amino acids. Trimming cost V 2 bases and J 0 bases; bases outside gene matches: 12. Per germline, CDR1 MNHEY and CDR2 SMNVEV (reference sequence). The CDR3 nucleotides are TGTGCCAGCAGTTTAAGGTACGGACAGGGCCTTTATAGCAATCAGCCCCAGCATTTT. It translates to CASSLRYGQGLYSNQPQHF.

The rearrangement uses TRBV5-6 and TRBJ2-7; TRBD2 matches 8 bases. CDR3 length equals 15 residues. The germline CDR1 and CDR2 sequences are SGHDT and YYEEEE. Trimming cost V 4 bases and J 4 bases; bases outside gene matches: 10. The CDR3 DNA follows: TGTGCCAGCAGCCGCTCCGCGGGGGGATTGTACGAGCAGTACTTC. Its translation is CASSRSAGGLYEQYF.

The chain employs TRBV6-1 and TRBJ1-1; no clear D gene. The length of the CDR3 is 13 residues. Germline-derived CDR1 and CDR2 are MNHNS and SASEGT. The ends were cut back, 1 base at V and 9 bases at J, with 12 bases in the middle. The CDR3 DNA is TGTGCCAGCAGTGAAGAAGCGAGGGTTAAAGCTTTCTTT. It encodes CASSEEARVKAFF.

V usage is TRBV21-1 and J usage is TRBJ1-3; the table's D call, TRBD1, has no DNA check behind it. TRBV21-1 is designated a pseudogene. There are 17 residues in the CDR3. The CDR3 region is CASSDYLDSTSGNTIYF. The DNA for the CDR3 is TGTGCCAGCAGCGATTACCTAGACAGCACCTCTGGAAACACCATATATTTT.

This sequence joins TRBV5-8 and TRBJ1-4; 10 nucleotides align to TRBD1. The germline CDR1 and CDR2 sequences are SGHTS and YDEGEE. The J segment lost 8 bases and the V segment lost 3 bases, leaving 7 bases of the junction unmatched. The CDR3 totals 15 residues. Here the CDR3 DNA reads TGTGCCAGCAGCTCCGGACAGGGGGGGGAAGAAAAACTGTTTTTT. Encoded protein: CASSSGQGGEEKLFF. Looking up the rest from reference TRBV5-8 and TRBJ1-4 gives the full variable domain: EAGVTQSPTHLIKTRGQQATLRCSPISGHTSVYWYQQALGLGLQFLLWYDEGEERNRGNFPPRFSGRQFPNYSSELNVNALELEDSALYLCASSSGQGGEEKLFFGSGTQLSVL.

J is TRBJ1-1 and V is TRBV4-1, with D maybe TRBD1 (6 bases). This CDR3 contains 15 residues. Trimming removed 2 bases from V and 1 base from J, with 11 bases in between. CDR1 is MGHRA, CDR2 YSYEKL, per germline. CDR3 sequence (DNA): TGCGCCAGCAGCCAAACCTCGACAGGGAACACTGAAGCTTTCTTT. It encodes CASSQTSTGNTEAFF.

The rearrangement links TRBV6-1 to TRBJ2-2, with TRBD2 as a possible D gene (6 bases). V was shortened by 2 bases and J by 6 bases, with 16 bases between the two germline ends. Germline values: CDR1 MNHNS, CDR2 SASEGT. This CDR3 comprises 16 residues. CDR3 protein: CASSEIGLASSGELFF. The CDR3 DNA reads TGTGCCAGCAGTGAAATAGGTCTAGCGTCCTCCGGGGAGCTGTTTTTT.

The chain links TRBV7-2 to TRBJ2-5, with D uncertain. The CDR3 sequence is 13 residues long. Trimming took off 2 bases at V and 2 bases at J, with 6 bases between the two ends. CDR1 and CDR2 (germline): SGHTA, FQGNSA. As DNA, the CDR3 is TGTGCCAGCAGCTTATGGCAGCAAGAGACCCAGTACTTC. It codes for CASSLWQQETQYF.

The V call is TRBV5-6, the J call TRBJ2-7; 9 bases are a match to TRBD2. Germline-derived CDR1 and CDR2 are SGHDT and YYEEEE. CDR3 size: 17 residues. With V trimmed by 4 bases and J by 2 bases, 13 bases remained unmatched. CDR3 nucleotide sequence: TGTGCCAGCAGCCCGGTGGGGACCGGGACTAGCCCCTACGAGCAGTACTTC. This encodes CASSPVGTGTSPYEQYF.

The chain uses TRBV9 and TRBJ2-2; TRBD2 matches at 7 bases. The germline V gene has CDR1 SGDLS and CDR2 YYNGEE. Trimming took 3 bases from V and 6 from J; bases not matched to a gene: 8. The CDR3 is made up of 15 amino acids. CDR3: CASSAGGGNSGELFF. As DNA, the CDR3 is TGTGCCAGCAGCGCGGGCGGGGGAAATTCCGGGGAGCTGTTTTTT.

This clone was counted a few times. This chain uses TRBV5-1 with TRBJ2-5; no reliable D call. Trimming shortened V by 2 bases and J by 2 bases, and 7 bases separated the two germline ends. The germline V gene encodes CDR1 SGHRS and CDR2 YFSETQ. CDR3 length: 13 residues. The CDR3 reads CASSFGSQETQYF. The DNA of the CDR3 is TGCGCCAGCAGCTTCGGCTCACAAGAGACCCAGTACTTC.

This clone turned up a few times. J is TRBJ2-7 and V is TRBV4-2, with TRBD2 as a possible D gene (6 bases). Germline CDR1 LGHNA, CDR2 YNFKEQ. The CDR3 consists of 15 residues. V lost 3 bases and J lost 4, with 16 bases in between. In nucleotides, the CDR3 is TGTGCCAGCAGCCAGGTCGGGGGAGTGGCTTACGAGCAGTACTTC. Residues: CASSQVGGVAYEQYF.

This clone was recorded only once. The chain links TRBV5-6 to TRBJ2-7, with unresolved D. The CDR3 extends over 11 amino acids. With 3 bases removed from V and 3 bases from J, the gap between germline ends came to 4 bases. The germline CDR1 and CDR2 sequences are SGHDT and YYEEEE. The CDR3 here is CASSSFYEQYF. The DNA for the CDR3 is TGTGCCAGCAGCTCCTTCTACGAGCAGTACTTC.

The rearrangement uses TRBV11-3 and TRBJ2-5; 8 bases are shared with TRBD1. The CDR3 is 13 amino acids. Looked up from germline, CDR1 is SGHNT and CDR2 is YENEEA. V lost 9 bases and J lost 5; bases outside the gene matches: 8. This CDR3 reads CASSRGRWETQYF. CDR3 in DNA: TGTGCCAGTTCCAGGGGGCGTTGGGAGACCCAGTACTTC.

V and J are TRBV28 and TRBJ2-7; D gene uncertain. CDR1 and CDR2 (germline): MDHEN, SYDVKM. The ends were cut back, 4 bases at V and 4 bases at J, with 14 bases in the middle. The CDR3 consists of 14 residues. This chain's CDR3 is CASSSPTEAYEQYF. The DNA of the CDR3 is TGTGCCAGCAGTTCCCCAACTGAAGCGTACGAGCAGTACTTC.